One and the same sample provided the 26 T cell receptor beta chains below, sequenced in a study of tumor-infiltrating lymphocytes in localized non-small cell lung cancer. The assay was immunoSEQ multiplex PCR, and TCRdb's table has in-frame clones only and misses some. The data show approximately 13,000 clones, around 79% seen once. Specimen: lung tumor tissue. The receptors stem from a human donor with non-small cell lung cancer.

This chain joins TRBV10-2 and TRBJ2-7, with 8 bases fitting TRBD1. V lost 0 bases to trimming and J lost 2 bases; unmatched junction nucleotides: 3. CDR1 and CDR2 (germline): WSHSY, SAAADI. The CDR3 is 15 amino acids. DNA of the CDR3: TGCGCCAGCAGTGAGTCTTCGGGACAGGCCTACGAGCAGTACTTC. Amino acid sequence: CASSESSGQAYEQYF.

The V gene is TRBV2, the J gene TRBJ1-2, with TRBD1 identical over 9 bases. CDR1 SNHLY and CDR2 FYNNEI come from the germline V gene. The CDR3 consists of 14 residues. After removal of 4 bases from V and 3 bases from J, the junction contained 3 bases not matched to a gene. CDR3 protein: CASSGGQGHYGYTF. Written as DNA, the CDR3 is TGTGCCAGCAGTGGGGGACAGGGCCACTATGGCTACACCTTC.

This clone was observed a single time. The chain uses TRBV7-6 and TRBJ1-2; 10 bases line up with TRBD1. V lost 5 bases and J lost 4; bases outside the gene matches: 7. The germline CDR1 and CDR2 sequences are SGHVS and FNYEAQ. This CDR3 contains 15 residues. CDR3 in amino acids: CASSPGQGGIYGYTF. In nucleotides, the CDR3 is TGTGCCAGCAGCCCCGGACAGGGGGGAATCTATGGCTACACCTTC.

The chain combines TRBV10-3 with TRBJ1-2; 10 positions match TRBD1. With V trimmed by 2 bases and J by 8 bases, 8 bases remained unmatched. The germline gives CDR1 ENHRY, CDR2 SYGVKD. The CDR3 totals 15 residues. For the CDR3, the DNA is TGTGCCATCAGTGAGAGGGGACAGGGGACCTGGGGCTACACCTTC. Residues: CAISERGQGTWGYTF.

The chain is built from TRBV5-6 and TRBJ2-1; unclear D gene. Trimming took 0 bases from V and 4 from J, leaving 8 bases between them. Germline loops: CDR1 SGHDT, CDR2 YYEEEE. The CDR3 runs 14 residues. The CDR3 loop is CASSLGRAYNEQFF. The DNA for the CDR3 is TGTGCCAGCAGCTTGGGGAGAGCATACAATGAGCAGTTCTTC.

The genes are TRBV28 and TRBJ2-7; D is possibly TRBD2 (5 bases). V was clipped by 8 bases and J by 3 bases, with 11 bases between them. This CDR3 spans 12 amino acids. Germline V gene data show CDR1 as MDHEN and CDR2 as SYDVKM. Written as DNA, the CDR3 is TGTGCCAGCGGACTGGCTATCTACGAGCAGTACTTC. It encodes CASGLAIYEQYF.

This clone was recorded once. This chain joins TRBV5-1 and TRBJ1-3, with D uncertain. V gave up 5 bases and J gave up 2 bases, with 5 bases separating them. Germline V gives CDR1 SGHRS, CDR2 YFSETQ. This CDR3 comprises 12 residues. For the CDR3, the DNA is TGCGCCAGCAGGGAAACTGGAAACACCATATATTTT. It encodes CASRETGNTIYF. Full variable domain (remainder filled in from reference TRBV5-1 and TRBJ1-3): KAGVTQTPRYLIKTRGQQVTLSCSPISGHRSVSWYQQTPGQGLQFLFEYFSETQRNKGNFPGRFSGRQFSNSRSEMNVSTLELGDSALYLCASRETGNTIYFGEGSWLTVV.

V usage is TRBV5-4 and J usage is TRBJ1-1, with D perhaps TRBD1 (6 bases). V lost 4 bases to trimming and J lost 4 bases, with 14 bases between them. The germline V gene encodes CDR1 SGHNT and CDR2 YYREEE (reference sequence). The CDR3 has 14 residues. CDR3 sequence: CASSLLRGGTEAFF. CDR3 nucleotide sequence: TGTGCCAGCAGCCTCCTCAGGGGCGGCACTGAAGCTTTCTTT.

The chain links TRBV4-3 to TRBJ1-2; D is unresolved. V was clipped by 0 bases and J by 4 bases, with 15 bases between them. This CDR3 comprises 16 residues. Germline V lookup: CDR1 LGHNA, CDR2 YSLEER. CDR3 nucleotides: TGCGCCAGCAGCCAAGATCGTATGGGCAGCTCCTATGGCTACACCTTC. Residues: CASSQDRMGSSYGYTF.

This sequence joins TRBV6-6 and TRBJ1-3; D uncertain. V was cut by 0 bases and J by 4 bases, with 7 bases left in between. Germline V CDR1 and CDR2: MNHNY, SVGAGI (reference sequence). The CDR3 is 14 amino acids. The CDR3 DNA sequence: TGTGCCAGCAGTTACTCTGAACAGGGAAACACCATATATTTT. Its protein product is CASSYSEQGNTIYF.

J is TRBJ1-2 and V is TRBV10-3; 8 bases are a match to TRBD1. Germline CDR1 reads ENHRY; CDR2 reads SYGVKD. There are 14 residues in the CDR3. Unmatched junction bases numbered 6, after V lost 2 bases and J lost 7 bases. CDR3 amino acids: CAISETGQAFGYTF. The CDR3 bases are TGTGCCATCAGTGAGACGGGACAGGCGTTTGGCTACACCTTC.

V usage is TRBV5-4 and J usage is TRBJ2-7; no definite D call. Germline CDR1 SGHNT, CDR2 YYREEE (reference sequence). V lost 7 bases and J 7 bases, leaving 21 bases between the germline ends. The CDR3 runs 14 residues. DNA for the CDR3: TGTGCCAGCTCAACAATGCTAAGTGCACGAGAGCAGTACTTC. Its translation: CASSTMLSAREQYF. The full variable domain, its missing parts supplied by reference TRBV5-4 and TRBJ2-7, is ETGVTQSPTHLIKTRGQQVTLRCSSQSGHNTVSWYQQALGQGPQFIFQYYREEENGRGNFPPRFSGLQFPNYSSELNVNALELDDSALYLCASSTMLSAREQYFGPGTRLTVT.

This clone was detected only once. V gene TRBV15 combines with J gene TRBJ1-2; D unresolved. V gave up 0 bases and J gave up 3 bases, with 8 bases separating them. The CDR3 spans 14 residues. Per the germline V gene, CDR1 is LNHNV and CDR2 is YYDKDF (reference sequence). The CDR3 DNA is TGTGCCACCAGCAGAGATAAGGGTTACTATGGCTACACCTTC. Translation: CATSRDKGYYGYTF.

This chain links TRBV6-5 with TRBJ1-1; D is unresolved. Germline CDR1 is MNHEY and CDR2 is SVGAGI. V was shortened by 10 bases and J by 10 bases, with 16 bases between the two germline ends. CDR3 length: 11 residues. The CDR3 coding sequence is TGTGCCAACACGACCGGAATAGGAGCTTTCTTT. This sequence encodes CANTTGIGAFF.

The CDR3 bases are TGCAGCGTGGCTCACAGGGGAACTGAAGCTTTCTTT. Translated, it gives CSVAHRGTEAFF. The V call is TRBV29-1, the J call TRBJ1-1, with TRBD1 matching 7 bases. Germline V gene sequence: CDR1 SQVTM, CDR2 ANQGSEA. The CDR3 consists of 12 residues. The ends lost 6 bases at V and 5 bases at J; junction bases unmatched: 6.

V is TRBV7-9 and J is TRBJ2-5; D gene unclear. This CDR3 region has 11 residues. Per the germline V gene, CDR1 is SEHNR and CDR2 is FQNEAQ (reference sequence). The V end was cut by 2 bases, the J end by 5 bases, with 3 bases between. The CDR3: CASSLLETQYF. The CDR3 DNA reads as TGTGCCAGCAGCTTACTGGAGACCCAGTACTTC.

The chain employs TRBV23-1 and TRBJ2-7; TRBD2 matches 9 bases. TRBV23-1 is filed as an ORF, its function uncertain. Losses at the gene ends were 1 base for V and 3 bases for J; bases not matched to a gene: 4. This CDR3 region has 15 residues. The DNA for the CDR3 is TGCGCCAGCAGTCAATTCCGGACTAGCGACTACGAGCAGTACTTC. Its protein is CASSQFRTSDYEQYF.

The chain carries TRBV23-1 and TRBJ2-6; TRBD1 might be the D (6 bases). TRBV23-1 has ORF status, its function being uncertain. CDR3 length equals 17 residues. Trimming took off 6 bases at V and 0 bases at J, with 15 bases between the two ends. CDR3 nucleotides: TGCGCCAGCAGCCAGACAGGTCTATACTCTGGGGCCAACGTCCTGACTTTC. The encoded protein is CASSQTGLYSGANVLTF.

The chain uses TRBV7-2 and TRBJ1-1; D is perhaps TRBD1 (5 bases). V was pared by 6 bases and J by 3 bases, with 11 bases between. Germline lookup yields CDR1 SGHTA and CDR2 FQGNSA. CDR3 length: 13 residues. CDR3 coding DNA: TGTGCCAGCAGATGGACACGAGACACTGAAGCTTTCTTT. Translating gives CASRWTRDTEAFF. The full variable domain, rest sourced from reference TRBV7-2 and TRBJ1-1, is GAGVSQSPSNKVTEKGKDVELRCDPISGHTALYWYRQSLGQGLEFLIYFQGNSAPDKSGLPSDRFSAERTGGSVSTLTIQRTQQEDSAVYLCASRWTRDTEAFFGQGTRLTVV.

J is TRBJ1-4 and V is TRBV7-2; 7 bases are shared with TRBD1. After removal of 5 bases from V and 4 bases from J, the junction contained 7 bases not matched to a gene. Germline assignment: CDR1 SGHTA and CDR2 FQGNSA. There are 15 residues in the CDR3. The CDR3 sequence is CASSPGGQINEKLFF. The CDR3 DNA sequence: TGTGCCAGCAGCCCCGGGGGACAGATTAATGAAAAACTGTTTTTT. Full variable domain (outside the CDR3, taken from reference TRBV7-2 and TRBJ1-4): GAGVSQSPSNKVTEKGKDVELRCDPISGHTALYWYRQSLGQGLEFLIYFQGNSAPDKSGLPSDRFSAERTGGSVSTLTIQRTQQEDSAVYLCASSPGGQINEKLFFGSGTQLSVL.

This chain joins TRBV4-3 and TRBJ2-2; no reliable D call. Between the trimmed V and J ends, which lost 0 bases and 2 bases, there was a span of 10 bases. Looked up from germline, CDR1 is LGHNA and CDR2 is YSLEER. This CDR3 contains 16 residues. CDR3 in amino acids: CASSQDPAINTGELFF. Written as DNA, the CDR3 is TGCGCCAGCAGCCAAGATCCGGCTATAAACACCGGGGAGCTGTTTTTT.

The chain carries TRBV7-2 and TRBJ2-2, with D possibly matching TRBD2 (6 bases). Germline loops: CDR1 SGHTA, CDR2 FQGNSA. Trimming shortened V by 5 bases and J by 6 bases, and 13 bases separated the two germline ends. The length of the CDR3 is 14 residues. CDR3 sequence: CASSIVGGSGELFF. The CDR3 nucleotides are TGTGCCAGCAGCATAGTCGGGGGTTCCGGGGAGCTGTTTTTT.

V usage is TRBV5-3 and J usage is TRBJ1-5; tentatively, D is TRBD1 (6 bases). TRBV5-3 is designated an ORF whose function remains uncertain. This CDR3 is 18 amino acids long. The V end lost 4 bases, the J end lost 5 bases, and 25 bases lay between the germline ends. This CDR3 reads CARSPKPPRAGTHQPQHF. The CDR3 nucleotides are TGTGCCAGAAGCCCTAAACCCCCAAGGGCGGGGACACATCAGCCCCAGCATTTT.

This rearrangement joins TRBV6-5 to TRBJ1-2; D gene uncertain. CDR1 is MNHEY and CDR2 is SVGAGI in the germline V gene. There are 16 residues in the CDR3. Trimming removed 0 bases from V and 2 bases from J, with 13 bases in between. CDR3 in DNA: TGTGCCAGCAGTTACTCGGACTCTACAAAGAACTATGGCTACACCTTC. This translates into CASSYSDSTKNYGYTF.

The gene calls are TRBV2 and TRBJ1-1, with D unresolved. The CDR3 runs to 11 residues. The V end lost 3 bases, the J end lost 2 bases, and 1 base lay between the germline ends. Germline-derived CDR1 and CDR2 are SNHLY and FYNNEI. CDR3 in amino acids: CASSDNTEAFF. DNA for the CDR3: TGTGCCAGCAGTGACAACACTGAAGCTTTCTTT.

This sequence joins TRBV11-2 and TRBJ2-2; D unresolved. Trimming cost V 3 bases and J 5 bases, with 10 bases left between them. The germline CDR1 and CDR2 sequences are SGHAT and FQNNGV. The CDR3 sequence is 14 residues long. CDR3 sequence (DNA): TGTGCCAGCAGCTTTATCCCAGGAACCGGGGAGCTGTTTTTT. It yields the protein CASSFIPGTGELFF.